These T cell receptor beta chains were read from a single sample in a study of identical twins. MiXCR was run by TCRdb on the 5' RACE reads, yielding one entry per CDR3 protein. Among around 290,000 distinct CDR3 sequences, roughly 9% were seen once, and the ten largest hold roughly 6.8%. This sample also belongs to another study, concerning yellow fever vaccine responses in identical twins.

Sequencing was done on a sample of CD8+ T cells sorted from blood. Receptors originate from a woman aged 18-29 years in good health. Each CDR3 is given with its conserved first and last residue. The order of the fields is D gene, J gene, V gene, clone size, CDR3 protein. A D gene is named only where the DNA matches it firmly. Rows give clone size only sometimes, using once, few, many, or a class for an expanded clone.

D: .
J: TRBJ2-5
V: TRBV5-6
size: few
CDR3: CASSSGVAGAETQYF

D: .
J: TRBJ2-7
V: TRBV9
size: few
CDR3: CASSVGSSGAYEQYF

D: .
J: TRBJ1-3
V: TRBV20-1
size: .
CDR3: CSAHLVGSGNTIYF

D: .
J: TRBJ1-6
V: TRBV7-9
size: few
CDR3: CASSPAQGSPPLHF

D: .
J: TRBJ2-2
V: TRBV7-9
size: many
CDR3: CASSLVQVNTGELFF

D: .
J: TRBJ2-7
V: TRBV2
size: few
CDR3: CASSDPVLDSRDYEQYF

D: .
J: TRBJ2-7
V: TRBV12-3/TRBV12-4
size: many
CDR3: CATRQGGEQYF

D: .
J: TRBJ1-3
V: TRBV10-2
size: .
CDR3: CASSDHAWAGNTIYF

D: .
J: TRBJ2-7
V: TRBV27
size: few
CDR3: CASSPKYSYEQYF

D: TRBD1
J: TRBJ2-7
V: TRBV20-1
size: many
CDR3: CSARGDRAYEQYF

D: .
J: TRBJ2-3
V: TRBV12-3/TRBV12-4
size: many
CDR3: CASSFVLGGFADTQYF

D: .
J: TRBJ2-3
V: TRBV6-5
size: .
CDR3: CASSYLGDTQYF

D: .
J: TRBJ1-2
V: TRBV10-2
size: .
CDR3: CASSHRVLDGYTF

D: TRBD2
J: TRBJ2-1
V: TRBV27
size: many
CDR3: CASSLAWGGEQFF

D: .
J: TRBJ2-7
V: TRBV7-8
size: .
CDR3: CASSFNPETGTYHEQYF

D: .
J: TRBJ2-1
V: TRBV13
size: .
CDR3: CASSSLPYEQFF

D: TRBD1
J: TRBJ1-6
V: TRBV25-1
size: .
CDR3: CASSEWAGGSSPLHF

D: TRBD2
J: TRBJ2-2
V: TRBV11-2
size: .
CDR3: CASSLDPISGVNTGELFF

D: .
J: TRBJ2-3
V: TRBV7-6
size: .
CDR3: CASSTDPDTQYF

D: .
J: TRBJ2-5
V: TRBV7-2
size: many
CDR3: CASSLRSGIQETQYF

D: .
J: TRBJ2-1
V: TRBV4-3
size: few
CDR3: CASSQVGVGRTSYNEQFF

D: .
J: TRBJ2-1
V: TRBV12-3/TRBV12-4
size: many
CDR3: CASSSPLVNEQFF

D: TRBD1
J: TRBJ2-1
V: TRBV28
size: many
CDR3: CASTDGQGSWSYNEQFF

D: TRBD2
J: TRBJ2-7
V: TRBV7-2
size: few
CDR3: CASSLAVTSGYYEQYF

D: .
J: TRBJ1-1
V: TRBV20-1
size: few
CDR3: CSARAEGWTEAFF

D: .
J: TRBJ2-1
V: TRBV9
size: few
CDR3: CASSAGYNEQFF

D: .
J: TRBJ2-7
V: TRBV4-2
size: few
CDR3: CASSHQLDYEQYF

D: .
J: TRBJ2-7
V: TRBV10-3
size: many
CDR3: CAISTDGPYEQYF

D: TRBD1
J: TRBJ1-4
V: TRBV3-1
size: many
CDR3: CASSQWTGREFNEKLFF

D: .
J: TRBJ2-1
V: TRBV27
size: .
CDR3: CASSSRDSGVLGEQFF

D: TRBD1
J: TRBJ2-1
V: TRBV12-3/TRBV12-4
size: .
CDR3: CASHTPGQGAPRSYNEQFF

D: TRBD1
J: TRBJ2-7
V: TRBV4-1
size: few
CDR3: CASSQSPGTAYEQYF

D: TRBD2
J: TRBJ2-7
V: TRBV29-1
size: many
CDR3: CSVETSGSYEQYF

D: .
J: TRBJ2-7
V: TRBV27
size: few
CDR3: CASSPPGGHYEQYF

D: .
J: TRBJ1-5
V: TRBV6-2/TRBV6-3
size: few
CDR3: CASSYSEGLLRPQHF

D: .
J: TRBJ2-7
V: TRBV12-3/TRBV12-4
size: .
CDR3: CASSKQGSEQYF

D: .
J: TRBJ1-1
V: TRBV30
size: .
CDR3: CAWSLDPMNTEAFF